The T cell receptor beta chain described here comes from a study of beta chain features in type 1 diabetes. For the study at large: All of the samples together had roughly 98 million sorted cells examined.

Every isolated RNA sample was fully reverse transcribed, so sequencing captured expressed TCRB transcripts. Some clones are missing from TCRdb's copy, which holds only in-frame ones; the method was immunoSEQ multiplex PCR. The table shows 500,000 to 700,000 clones, with around 15% occurring only once. Purity exceeding 98% was reached by all sorted populations. Sequencing was done on a sample of naive CD4+ T cells from blood. The TCR originated in a man younger than 35 in good health.

The CDR3 protein is CASSLGPLDEQYF. CDR3 sequence (DNA): TGTGCCAGCAGCCTGGGTCCTTTGGACGAGCAGTACTTC. This chain uses TRBV9 with TRBJ2-7, with unresolved D. The CDR3 length is 13 residues. In germline, CDR1 is SGDLS, CDR2 YYNGEE. Trimming took 4 bases from V and 5 from J, leaving 13 bases between them.